This TCR beta chain stems from a study of metastatic and nonmetastatic thyroid tumors (TCRdb year 2020). In terms of the full investigation: Repertoires were compared across peripheral blood and tumor or nodule tissue samples from malignant and benign thyroid patients.

Results the study describes overall, beyond this receptor: TCR beta diversity was reported as significantly higher in malignant tumors than in benign nodules, in both blood and tumor samples.

None of the patients had been given any treatment before thyroid surgery. Patient clinical samples collected from about 2011 to 2018 were retrospectively analysed using T-cell receptor beta sequencing. There are a few counts of this clone. Its antigen specificity is not known. Within one base of it there is no much larger clone, and no base qualities were kept. The library was produced with PCR. The sequencer was an Illumina HiSeq 4000. High-throughput sequencing was used to profile the TCR beta-chain CDR3 region of each patient. From the authors' description of their analysis: The researchers built a classifier to tell apart papillary thyroid cancer patients with distant metastasis, based on CDR3 differences among clinicopathological groups. To measure repertoire diversity the researchers used the Shannon index, while the Morisita-Horn index served to gauge how similar the tumor and blood repertoires were. TCRdb redid the processing of the public reads, applying fastp at Q25 and MiXCR, and retained in-frame beta chains. TCRdb assigned the V and J calls; the authors' analysis was not used. This sample is represented by over 50,000 clones; just under 30% of them were singletons. About a sixth of the sample is in the top ten clones.

This receptor was identified in a female donor with papillary thyroid cancer or a benign thyroid nodule (not recorded which). Some clones in this sample may be carry-over from other donors' samples. Sequenced sample: blood.

At the DNA level, the sequence is TGTGCCAGCAGTGCGGGGAACCAAGAGACCCAGTACTTC. Protein translation: CASSAGNQETQYF. The chain was built from TRBV6-1 and TRBJ2-5; TRBD2 is a possible D gene, resting on 5 matching bases. CDR3 length: 13 amino acids, cysteine to phenylalanine. Just the 39-base CDR3 DNA is kept, in frame starting at base 1. CDR1 and CDR2 were assigned from the germline V gene as MNHNS and SASEGT. V and J lose 4 bases and 0 bases, and a span of 6 bases separates them.